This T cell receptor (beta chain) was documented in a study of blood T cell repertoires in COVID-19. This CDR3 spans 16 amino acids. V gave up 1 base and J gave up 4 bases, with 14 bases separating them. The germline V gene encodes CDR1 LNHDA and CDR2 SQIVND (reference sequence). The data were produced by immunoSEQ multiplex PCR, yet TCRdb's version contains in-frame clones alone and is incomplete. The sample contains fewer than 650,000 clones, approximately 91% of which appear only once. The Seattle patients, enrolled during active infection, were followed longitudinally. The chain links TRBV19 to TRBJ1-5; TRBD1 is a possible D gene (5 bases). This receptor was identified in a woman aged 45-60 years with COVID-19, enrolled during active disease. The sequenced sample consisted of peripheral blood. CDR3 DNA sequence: TGTGCCAGTAGTATAGGCAACAGGAACACAAATCAGCCCCAGCATTTT. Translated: CASSIGNRNTNQPQHF.